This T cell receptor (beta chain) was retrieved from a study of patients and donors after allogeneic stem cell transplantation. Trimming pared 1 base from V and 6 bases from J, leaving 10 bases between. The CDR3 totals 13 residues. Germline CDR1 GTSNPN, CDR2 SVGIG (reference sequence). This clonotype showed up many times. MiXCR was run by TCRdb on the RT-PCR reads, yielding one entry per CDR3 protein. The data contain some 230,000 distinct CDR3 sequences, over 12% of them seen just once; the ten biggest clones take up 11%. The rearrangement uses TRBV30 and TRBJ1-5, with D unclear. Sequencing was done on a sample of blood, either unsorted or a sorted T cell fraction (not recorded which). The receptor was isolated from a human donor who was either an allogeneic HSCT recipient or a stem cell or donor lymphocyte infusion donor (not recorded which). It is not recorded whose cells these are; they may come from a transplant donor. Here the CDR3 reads CAWSGELGQPQHF. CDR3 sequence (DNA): TGTGCCTGGAGTGGAGAGCTGGGTCAGCCCCAGCATTTT.